The source of this TCR beta chain is a study of regulatory T cells in long-lasting Graves disease. Study-level information: More than 5 years of antithyroid drugs with positive TSH receptor antibodies defined persistent Graves' disease.

Notes on this clonotype: Its antigen is undetermined.

Time point denoted: persistent/refractory GD, antithyroid drugs over 5 years with positive TRAb. The TCR library used RNA extracted from PBMCs. Study conclusions and caveats: Few sampled subjects may have lowered accuracy.

Germline V gives CDR1 SGHRS, CDR2 YFSETQ. The CDR3 runs 13 residues. Trimming pared 3 bases from V and 5 bases from J, leaving 12 bases between. Construction of the TCR beta libraries employed iRepertoire HTBI primers in conjunction with Arm-PCR of CDR3 regions. As originally analysed: Identification yielded some 65 TRBV and around 15 TRBJ segments across samples. TCRdb independently ran MiXCR on the multiplex PCR reads; one entry per CDR3 protein. The V and J calls here are based on TCRdb, not the publication. The table includes approximately 400,000 distinct CDR3 sequences, about 23% detected once. V and J are TRBV5-1 and TRBJ2-7; perhaps D is TRBD1 or TRBD2 (5 bases each). This sample comprised peripheral blood mononuclear cells (PBMCs), obtained when the disease was refractory, from a patient treated with antithyroid drugs. The TCR comes from a woman in her thirties or forties with Graves disease. The CDR3 coding sequence is TGCGCCAGCAGCTCCCGAGGGGTTCACGAGCAGTACTTC. It codes for CASSSRGVHEQYF.